This TCR beta chain was profiled in a study of beta chain features in type 1 diabetes. Study as a whole: Patients and healthy donors were similar in age, gender and cell yields.

Populations isolated by sorting all had purity greater than 95%. A word on this clone: Its specificity is not known.

Broader study findings: PCR might preferentially amplify shorter templates, equally in patients and controls. All four CD4+ subsets from Type 1 diabetes patients carried moderately but significantly shorter TCRB CDR3s. Highly expressing activated T cells could be over-counted with a cDNA template.

Sequencing targeted expressed TCRB transcripts, as all isolated RNA had been reverse transcribed. This table comes from immunoSEQ multiplex PCR, and its TCRdb copy is limited to in-frame clones, with some not included. Of tens of thousands of clones listed, less than 55% are singletons. The germline V and J ends were trimmed by 5 bases and 6 bases, with 20 bases remaining between them. Germline CDR1 SGHVS, CDR2 FNYEAQ. The CDR3 covers 15 residues. The chain uses TRBV7-6 and TRBJ2-7; a weak D match, TRBD1 (5 bases). The receptor was derived from a man aged 25 to 40 with type 1 diabetes. Material: Tregs from blood. In DNA form, the CDR3 reads TGTGCCAGCAGCGTACAGGACACCCCAGGTGGCGAGCAGTACTTC. Translating it yields CASSVQDTPGGEQYF.